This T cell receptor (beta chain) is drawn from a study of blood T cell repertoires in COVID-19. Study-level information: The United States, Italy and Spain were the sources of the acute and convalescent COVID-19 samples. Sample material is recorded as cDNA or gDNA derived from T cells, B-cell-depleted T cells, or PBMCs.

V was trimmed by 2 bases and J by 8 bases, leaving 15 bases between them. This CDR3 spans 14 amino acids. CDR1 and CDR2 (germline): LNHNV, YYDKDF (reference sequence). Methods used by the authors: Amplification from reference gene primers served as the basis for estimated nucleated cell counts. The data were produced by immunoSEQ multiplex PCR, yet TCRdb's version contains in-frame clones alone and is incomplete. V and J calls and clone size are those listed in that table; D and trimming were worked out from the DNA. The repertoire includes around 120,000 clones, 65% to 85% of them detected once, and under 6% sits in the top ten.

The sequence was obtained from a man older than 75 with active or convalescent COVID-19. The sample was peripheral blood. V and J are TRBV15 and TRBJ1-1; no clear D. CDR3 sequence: CATSRNARRPEAFF. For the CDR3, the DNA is TGTGCCACCAGCAGAAACGCGCGGCGCCCCGAAGCTTTCTTT. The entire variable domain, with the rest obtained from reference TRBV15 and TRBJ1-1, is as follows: DAMVIQNPRYQVTQFGKPVTLSCSQTLNHNVMYWYQQKSSQAPKLLFHYYDKDFNNEADTPDNFQSRRPNTSFCFLDIRSPGLGDTAMYLCATSRNARRPEAFFGQGTRLTVV.